This is a list of T cell receptor beta chains from one sample in a study of tumor-infiltrating lymphocytes in primary liver carcinoma. TCRdb itself ran the multiplex PCR reads through MiXCR, one entry per CDR3 protein. Here the sample spans about 120,000 distinct CDR3 sequences, around two thirds being singletons. The source material was tumor-adjacent normal liver tissue. The receptors were sampled from a woman aged 55 to 70 with primary liver carcinoma and hepatitis B virus infection. The CDR3 runs from the conserved cysteine through the conserved F or W. The D gene is left open where the match is weak. Expanded clones are given a class, and other clones once, few, many or no size at all.

size: -; D: -; J: TRBJ2-3; V: TRBV5-5; CDR3: CASSYHVPTDTQYF; DNA: TGTGCCAGCAGTTATCACGTCCCCACAGATACGCAGTATTTT
size: many; D: -; J: TRBJ2-3; V: TRBV5-6; CDR3: CASRQGPRYSGQRDTQYF; DNA: TGTGCCAGCAGGCAGGGACCGCGCTATAGCGGCCAACGGGATACGCAGTATTTT
size: -; D: -; J: TRBJ1-4; V: TRBV7-9; CDR3: CASSPLGGNYEKLFF; DNA: TGTGCCAGCAGTCCCCTGGGGGGCAATTATGAAAAACTGTTTTTT
size: many; D: TRBD1; J: TRBJ2-7; V: TRBV28; CDR3: CASSPRGDRRTYEQYF; DNA: TGTGCCAGCAGCCCTAGGGGGGACAGGCGCACCTACGAGCAGTACTTC
size: -; D: TRBD1; J: TRBJ2-1; V: TRBV11-3; CDR3: CTSSYSGTANEQFF; DNA: TGTACCAGCAGCTACTCCGGGACAGCGAATGAGCAGTTCTTC
size: -; D: -; J: TRBJ2-7; V: TRBV5-1; CDR3: CASSLGRRDLYEQYF; DNA: TGCGCCAGCAGCTTGGGACGGAGGGATCTCTACGAGCAGTACTTC
size: -; D: TRBD1; J: TRBJ2-5; V: TRBV6-5; CDR3: CASSYSNRGETQHF; DNA: TGTGCCAGCAGTTACTCGAACAGGGGGGAGACCCAGCACTTT
size: -; D: -; J: TRBJ2-1; V: TRBV11-2; CDR3: CVNSLDSRYREQFF; DNA: TGTGTCAACAGTCTGGACTCGAGGTATAGGGAGCAGTTCTTC
size: -; D: -; J: TRBJ1-1; V: TRBV6-2/TRBV6-3; CDR3: CASNPARGPMNTEAFF; DNA: TGTGCCAGCAATCCCGCCCGGGGGCCTATGAACACTGAAGCTTTCTTT
size: -; D: TRBD1; J: TRBJ2-2; V: TRBV29-1; CDR3: CNATDPGQRNTGELFF; DNA: TGCAACGCTACTGATCCGGGACAGAGGAACACCGGGGAGCTGTTTTTT
size: -; D: -; J: TRBJ2-5; V: TRBV14; CDR3: CASCHDVLETQYF; DNA: TGTGCCAGCTGCCATGACGTTTTGGAGACCCAGTACTTC
size: -; D: -; J: TRBJ2-1; V: TRBV4-2; CDR3: CDSSLAGLSYNEQFF; DNA: TGTGACAGCAGCCTAGCCGGGCTCTCCTACAATGAGCAGTTCTTC
size: once; D: -; J: TRBJ2-6; V: TRBV19; CDR3: CASSENPSGANVLTF; DNA: TGTGCCAGTAGTGAAAACCCCTCTGGGGCCAACGTCCTGACTTTC
size: many; D: -; J: TRBJ2-1; V: TRBV21-1; CDR3: CASGRGGLAGHEQFF; DNA: TGTGCCAGCGGAAGGGGAGGGCTAGCGGGCCATGAGCAGTTCTTC
size: -; D: TRBD1; J: TRBJ1-1; V: TRBV29-1; CDR3: CSLESTGGLGEAFF; DNA: TGCAGCCTTGAATCGACAGGGGGCCTTGGTGAAGCTTTCTTT
size: many; D: -; J: TRBJ1-1; V: TRBV6-1; CDR3: CASSFPGGEAAFF; DNA: TGTGCCAGCAGTTTTCCCGGTGGGGAGGCAGCTTTCTTT
size: -; D: -; J: TRBJ2-2; V: TRBV29-1; CDR3: CSAGTANTGELLF; DNA: TGCAGCGCCGGAACGGCGAACACCGGGGAGCTGTTATTT
size: -; D: -; J: TRBJ1-2; V: TRBV11-2; CDR3: CARSLDHGSGYTF; DNA: TGTGCCAGGAGCTTAGATCATGGTAGTGGCTACACTTTC
size: -; D: TRBD2; J: TRBJ2-1; V: TRBV18; CDR3: CASSPWGLAGRGNNEQFF; DNA: TGTGCCAGCTCACCATGGGGACTAGCGGGAAGAGGGAACAATGAACAGTTCTTC
size: many; D: -; J: TRBJ1-3; V: TRBV4-2; CDR3: CASSQEGDTSGNTIYF; DNA: TGTGCCAGCAGCCAAGAAGGGGATACCTCTGGAAACACCATATATTTT
size: -; D: -; J: TRBJ2-7; V: TRBV6-1; CDR3: CTSSLEGTGSYEKYF; DNA: TGTACCAGCAGTTTAGAAGGGACGGGCTCCTACGAGAAGTACTTC
size: -; D: -; J: TRBJ1-2; V: TRBV18; CDR3: CASSPNDYGYTF; DNA: TGTGCCAGCTCACCAAATGACTATGGCTACACCTTC
size: -; D: -; J: TRBJ1-2; V: TRBV4-2; CDR3: CASSQQRQGNGYTF; DNA: TGTGCCAGCAGCCAACAAAGGCAGGGTAACGGCTACACCTTC
size: -; D: -; J: TRBJ2-1; V: TRBV6-1; CDR3: CAITLGAGVYNEQFF; DNA: TGTGCCATCACCTTGGGGGCGGGAGTCTACAACGAGCAGTTCTTC
size: -; D: -; J: TRBJ1-2; V: TRBV27; CDR3: CASSRQGYGYTF; DNA: TGTGCCAGCAGTAGGCAGGGCTATGGCTACACCTTC
size: -; D: -; J: TRBJ1-5; V: TRBV11-2; CDR3: CASSPEVGPQHF; DNA: TGTGCCAGCAGCCCAGAGGTCGGGCCCCAGCATTTT
size: -; D: -; J: TRBJ2-7; V: TRBV28; CDR3: CASNLSERPYEQYF; DNA: TGTGCCAGCAATCTATCGGAACGGCCCTACGAGCAGTACTTC
size: -; D: -; J: TRBJ2-2; V: TRBV4-1; CDR3: CDSSQATGLAGKMFF; DNA: TGCGACAGCAGCCAAGCCACAGGGTTGGCCGGGAAGATGTTTTTT
size: medium-sized; D: TRBD2; J: TRBJ2-3; V: TRBV29-1; CDR3: CSVDRLAGGTDTQYF; DNA: TGCAGCGTTGATCGACTAGCGGGGGGCACAGATACGCAGTATTTT
size: -; D: -; J: TRBJ1-2; V: TRBV10-3; CDR3: CAIAPDSHGYTF; DNA: TGTGCCATCGCGCCGGACAGTCATGGCTACACCTTC
size: -; D: TRBD1; J: TRBJ2-7; V: TRBV7-8; CDR3: CASGVGQGAMGEQYF; DNA: TGTGCAAGCGGCGTAGGACAGGGGGCGATGGGGGAGCAGTACTTC
size: -; D: -; J: TRBJ2-7; V: TRBV6-2/TRBV6-3; CDR3: CACSYGPAGSSYEQYF; DNA: TGTGCTTGCAGTTACGGTCCCGCGGGCAGCTCCTACGAGCAGTACTTC
size: -; D: -; J: TRBJ2-1; V: TRBV7-8; CDR3: CAISSGRSIYNEQFF; DNA: TGTGCCATCAGCTCGGGACGGTCCATCTACAATGAGCAGTTCTTC
size: many; D: TRBD1; J: TRBJ2-2; V: TRBV29-1; CDR3: CSVVRGRTGELFF; DNA: TGCAGCGTTGTCAGGGGGCGCACCGGGGAGCTGTTTTTT
size: -; D: -; J: TRBJ1-2; V: TRBV9; CDR3: CANSGTGFHPDGYTF; DNA: TGTGCCAACAGCGGAACAGGGTTTCACCCTGATGGCTACACCTTC
size: -; D: TRBD2; J: TRBJ2-1; V: TRBV11-2; CDR3: CASSLVWGGSPYNELFF; DNA: TGTGCCAGCAGCTTAGTTTGGGGCGGGAGTCCGTACAATGAGCTGTTCTTC
size: -; D: TRBD2; J: TRBJ2-7; V: TRBV2; CDR3: CASSRSGTVSYEQHF; DNA: TGTGCCAGCAGTCGGAGCGGGACGGTGTCCTACGAGCAGCACTTC
size: many; D: -; J: TRBJ1-6; V: TRBV6-4; CDR3: CASREEPGGSPLHF; DNA: TGTGCCAGCAGGGAAGAACCTGGGGGTTCACCCCTCCACTTT
size: many; D: TRBD1; J: TRBJ2-2; V: TRBV6-1; CDR3: CASRRGQGFAGELFF; DNA: TGTGCCAGCAGGAGGGGACAGGGTTTTGCCGGGGAGCTGTTTTTT
size: -; D: -; J: TRBJ1-5; V: TRBV6-1; CDR3: CASAKMENQPQHF; DNA: TGTGCCAGCGCTAAGATGGAGAATCAGCCCCAGCATTTT